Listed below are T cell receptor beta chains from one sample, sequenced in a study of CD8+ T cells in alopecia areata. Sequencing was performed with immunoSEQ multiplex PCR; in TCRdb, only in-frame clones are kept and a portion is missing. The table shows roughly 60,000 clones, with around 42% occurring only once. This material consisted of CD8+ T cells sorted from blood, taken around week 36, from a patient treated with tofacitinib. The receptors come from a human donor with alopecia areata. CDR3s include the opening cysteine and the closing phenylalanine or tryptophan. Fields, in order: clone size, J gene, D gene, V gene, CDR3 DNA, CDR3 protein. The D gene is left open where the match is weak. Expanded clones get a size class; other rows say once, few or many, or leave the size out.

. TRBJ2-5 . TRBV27 TGTGCCAGCAGTCCGGGTGTACTAGGGGAGACCCAGTACTTC CASSPGVLGETQYF
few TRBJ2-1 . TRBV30 TGTGCCTGGAGTGATTTGAGGGGTAATGAGCAGTTCTTC CAWSDLRGNEQFF
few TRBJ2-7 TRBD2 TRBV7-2 TGTGCCAGCAGTAAAGCGGGAGCCTACGAGCAGTACTTC CASSKAGAYEQYF
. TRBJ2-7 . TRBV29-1 TGCAGCGTTGCTGAGGGAGTAGGGGAGCAGTACTTC CSVAEGVGEQYF
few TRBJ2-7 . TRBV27 TGTGCCAGCAGTCCACGGGCGGTGGGGAGGTTAGCCTACGAGCAGTACTTC CASSPRAVGRLAYEQYF
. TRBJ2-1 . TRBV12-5 TGTGCTAGTGGTTTGGGGGGGCTAGCGGCGGGTGAGCAGTTCTTC CASGLGGLAAGEQFF
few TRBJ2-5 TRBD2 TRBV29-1 TGCAGCGTTTCCAATAGCGGGAAAGGCGAGACCCAGTACTTC CSVSNSGKGETQYF
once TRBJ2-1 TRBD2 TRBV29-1 TGCAGCGCCCCCGTTACTAGCGGGAGTTTGAATGAGCAGTTCTTC CSAPVTSGSLNEQFF
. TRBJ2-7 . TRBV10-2 TGCGCCAGCAGTCTCAGGGTCTACGAGCAGTACTTC CASSLRVYEQYF
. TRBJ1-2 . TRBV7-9 TGTGCCAGCAGCCGTACAGGGAACTATGGCTACACCTTC CASSRTGNYGYTF
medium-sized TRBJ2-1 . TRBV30 TGTGCCTGGAGGGATTGGAAGGGGGAGCAGTTCTTC CAWRDWKGEQFF
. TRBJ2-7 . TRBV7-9 TGTGCCAGCAGCTTCGCGGAAGCGACACCCTATCCCTACGAGCAGTACTTC CASSFAEATPYPYEQYF
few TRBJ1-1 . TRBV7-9 TGTGCCGGGAAGACAGGGAACACTGAAGCTTTCTTT CAGKTGNTEAFF
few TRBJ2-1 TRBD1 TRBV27 TGTGCCAGTGGGACAGAGAGTTACAATGAGCAGTTCTTC CASGTESYNEQFF
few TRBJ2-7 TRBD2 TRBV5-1 TGCGCCAGCAGCTTGCCGCGGGAGGGCGACGAGCAGTACTTC CASSLPREGDEQYF
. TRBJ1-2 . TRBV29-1 TGCAGCGTTGAACGGGGCCCGGGCTACACCTTC CSVERGPGYTF
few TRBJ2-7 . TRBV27 TGTGCCAGCACCCCACGAGGGGGATATCTCTACGAGCAGTACTTC CASTPRGGYLYEQYF
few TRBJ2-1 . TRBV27 TGTGCCAGCAGCTCAGGGGTGTCCTACAATGAGCAGTTCTTC CASSSGVSYNEQFF
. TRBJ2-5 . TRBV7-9 TGTGCCAGCAGCTTATGGGCAGCGCAAGAGACCCAGTACTTC CASSLWAAQETQYF
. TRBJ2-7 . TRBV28 TGTGCCAGCAGTCCCCACTACGAGCAGTACTTC CASSPHYEQYF
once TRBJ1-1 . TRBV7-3 TGTGCCAGCAGCTTAACTCCCGCGCCGGGGGCGGAAGCTTTCTTT CASSLTPAPGAEAFF
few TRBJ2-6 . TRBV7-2 TGTGCCAGCAGCTCCGTTAGGCCCGTGGCGATCTCTGGGGCCAACGTCCTGACTTTC CASSSVRPVAISGANVLTF
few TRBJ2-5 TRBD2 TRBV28 TGTGCCAGCAGTTTAATCGGCGGGAGCCCTCAAGAGACCCAGTACTTC CASSLIGGSPQETQYF
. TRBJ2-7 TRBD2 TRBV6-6 TGTGCCAGCAGTTACTCGATTGGGGAGGGCCCCGACGAGCAGTACTTC CASSYSIGEGPDEQYF
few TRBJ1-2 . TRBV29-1 TGCAGCGTTCCCGGGGGCGCTGGCTACACCTTC CSVPGGAGYTF
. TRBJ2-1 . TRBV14 TGTGCCAGCAGCCAAGACCCTGATTTTGAGCAGTTCTTC CASSQDPDFEQFF
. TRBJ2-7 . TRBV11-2 TGTGCCAGCAGCTTATTTGCTCCCCAGGAGCAGTACTTC CASSLFAPQEQYF
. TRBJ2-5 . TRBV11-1 TGTGCCAGCAGCTTTCTTCCAGGGCCCCAAGAGACCCAGTACTTC CASSFLPGPQETQYF
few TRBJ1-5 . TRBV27 TGTGCCAGCAGTTTTAGGGGAAACAATCAGCCCCAGCATTTT CASSFRGNNQPQHF
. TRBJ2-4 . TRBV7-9 TGTGCCAGCAGTTCCACATTAGCCAAAAACATTCAGTACTTC CASSSTLAKNIQYF
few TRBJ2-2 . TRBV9 TGTGCCAGCAGCTTAAACACCGGGGAGCTGTTTTTT CASSLNTGELFF
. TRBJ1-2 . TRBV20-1 TGCAGTGCTTACGATAATGGCTACACCTTC CSAYDNGYTF
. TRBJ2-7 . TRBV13 TGTGCCAGCAGTCCGAGGGAAGGGAGCTCCTACGAGCAGTACTTC CASSPREGSSYEQYF
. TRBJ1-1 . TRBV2 TGTGCCAGCGGTGATTCCGCCGCCATGAACACTGAAGCTTTCTTT CASGDSAAMNTEAFF
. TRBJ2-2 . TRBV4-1 TGCGCCAGCAGCCAAGGTCGAGGGGGGCCCGGGGAGCTGTTTTTT CASSQGRGGPGELFF
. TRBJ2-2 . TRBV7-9 TGTGCCAGCAGCTTAGTTGGGTACAACACCGGGGAGCTGTTTTTT CASSLVGYNTGELFF
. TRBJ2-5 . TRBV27 TGTGCCAGCGCCAATAGGAGGGGACAAGAGACCCAGTACTTC CASANRRGQETQYF
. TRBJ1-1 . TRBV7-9 TGTGCCAGCAGCTCGGGGCAGACTTTGAACACTGAAGCTTTCTTT CASSSGQTLNTEAFF
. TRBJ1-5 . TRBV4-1 TGCGCCAGCAGCCAGCCCGGGAACCCCCTCAGGCAGCCCCAGCATTTT CASSQPGNPLRQPQHF
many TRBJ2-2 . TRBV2 TGTGCCAGCAGTGAAGAACCCGGGGAGCTGTTTTTT CASSEEPGELFF
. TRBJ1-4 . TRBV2 TGTGCCAGCAATGCCCGACAGGTGGGAGATAATGAAAAACTGTTTTTT CASNARQVGDNEKLFF
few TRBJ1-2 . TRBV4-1 TGCGCCAGCAGCCAAGAACAAGGGACGTTTCTGTACACCTTC CASSQEQGTFLYTF